This T cell receptor (beta chain) was identified in a study of blood T cell repertoires in COVID-19 (dated by TCRdb to 2019 to 2021). About the full investigation: Collaborator samples came from the United States, Italy and Spain and covered acute and convalescent phases of COVID-19. The prospective study material was composed of cDNA or gDNA derived from T cells, B-cell-depleted T cells, or PBMCs. Subjects who had been exposed to COVID-19, were actively infected with it, or had recovered from it provided the deeply sampled blood TCRbeta repertoires that made up the dataset. A freely available public database, intended as a resource for researchers studying the immune response to SARS-CoV-2, is where the repertoires were released. The samples were drawn from two sources: the first 160 participants of the ongoing ImmuneRACE study, and 1,000 to 1,500 subjects contributed by 6 global collaborators. A de-identified subject ID, COVID-19 status, age in years and sex were almost always included in the sample metadata. Where available, HLA class I and class II types were obtained from metadata supplied by the sample provider rather than from assay-based typing.

Broad study findings and their caveats: The amount of clinical and demographic metadata varied by source and participant and was provided uncurated.

In the case of this clone: The antigen it recognizes is unknown. Base-call qualities are not available, and no considerably larger clone is one nucleotide away.

Collaborating institutions collected whole blood in K2EDTA tubes following their own protocols. Collaborator samples were shipped for TCRbeta analysis as frozen whole blood, isolated PBMCs, or DNA extracted from either sample type. CDR1 and CDR2 were assigned from the germline V gene as SGHRS and YFSETQ. From the cysteine through the phenylalanine, the CDR3 covers 14 amino acids. Only CDR3 DNA is held: 42 bases, read in frame from base 1. The junction shows trimming of 6 bases on V and 0 bases on J, plus 10 bases between the germline ends. The immunoSEQ Assay, a bias-controlled multiplex PCR, was used to amplify TCRbeta CDR3 regions from genomic DNA. The paper's processing steps were these. The number of nucleated cells in each sample was estimated by amplification of reference gene primers within the assay. Sequence reads were collapsed and filtered to measure the absolute abundance of every unique TCRbeta CDR3 rearrangement. For each sample, productive Simpson clonality was calculated by taking the square root of Simpson's diversity index across productive rearrangements. TCRdb carries this immuneACCESS record with in-frame sequences only. Its versions omit some clonotypes, under half of them owing to an unresolved V gene in the studies checked, with the rest unexplained. The V and J calls and the clone size are those of that table, but D and trimming were determined from the DNA. This sample lists 50,000 to 55,000 clones; around 87% were detected once. The top ten constitute over 5.5% of the sample.

Input material: peripheral blood. This chain joins TRBV5-1 to TRBJ1-3; confidence is insufficient to name the D gene. The clonotype originates from a middle-aged man with active COVID-19. The CDR3 here reads CASKISDSGNTIYF. The bases are TGCGCCAGCAAAATCAGTGACTCTGGAAACACCATATATTTT.